This is a list of T cell receptor beta chains from one sample in a study of cytomegalovirus exposure and HLA in healthy donors. Libraries were prepared by immunoSEQ multiplex PCR; TCRdb keeps only in-frame clonotypes and omits some of them. The table lists about 130,000 clones, about 74% of them singletons. The sequenced sample was PBMCs. These TCRs come from a man between 35 and 55 years old in good health and CMV-seronegative. Each CDR3 is given with its conserved first and last residue. The D gene is left open where the match is weak. Where a row states a size, it is once, few, many or the class of an expanded clone; other rows omit it.

J,D,V,size,DNA,CDR3
TRBJ2-1,TRBD2,TRBV11-3,NA,TGTGCCAGCAGCCCAGGGGCGGGGGGCTCCTACAATGAGCAGTTCTTC,CASSPGAGGSYNEQFF
TRBJ2-5,TRBD2,TRBV15,NA,TGTGCCACCAGCAGAGAACTAGCGGGAGCCGGAGAGACCCAGTACTTC,CATSRELAGAGETQYF
TRBJ1-5,NA,TRBV5-6,NA,TGTGCCAGCAGCTTGGTACAGGGCAATCAGCCCCAGCATTTT,CASSLVQGNQPQHF
TRBJ2-5,TRBD1,TRBV19,once,TGTGCCAGTAGTACGACCGACAGGGCCAAAGAGACCCAGTACTTC,CASSTTDRAKETQYF
TRBJ2-7,NA,TRBV11-3,NA,TGTGCCAGCAGTCCCCCCGGGACACACTCCTACGAGCAGTACTTC,CASSPPGTHSYEQYF
TRBJ1-4,NA,TRBV7-9,NA,TGTGCCAGCAGCTTTGGGCAGGGTAGTGAAAAACTGTTTTTT,CASSFGQGSEKLFF
TRBJ2-1,TRBD2,TRBV27,NA,TGTGCCAGCGCTTTCGGGACTAGCGGACGGGATGAGCAGTTCTTC,CASAFGTSGRDEQFF
TRBJ2-2,NA,TRBV29-1,NA,TGCAGCGGTGTTCGCCGGCGGGGAGGGGAGCTGTTTTTT,CSGVRRRGGELFF
TRBJ2-1,TRBD2,TRBV9,NA,TGTGCCAGCAGCGTTGGGACTAGCGGGAAAGGTCGGTATGAGCAGTTCTTC,CASSVGTSGKGRYEQFF
TRBJ2-5,NA,TRBV6-1,NA,TGTGCCAGCAGTGACCTAGACGGGACATTTGAGACCCAGTACTTC,CASSDLDGTFETQYF
TRBJ2-1,NA,TRBV19,NA,TGTGCCAGTAGTATCAACAGGGCTGATGAGCAGTTCTTC,CASSINRADEQFF
TRBJ2-5,TRBD1,TRBV28,NA,TGTGCCAGCAGCAGAGGGACAGATAATAAAGAGACCCAGTACTTC,CASSRGTDNKETQYF
TRBJ2-7,NA,TRBV7-2,NA,TGTGCCAGCAGCGATAGCGGAGAACCCTACGAGCAGTACTTC,CASSDSGEPYEQYF
TRBJ2-5,TRBD2,TRBV4-1,NA,TGCGCCAGCAGCGAGCTAGCGGGGAACAAAGAGACCCAGTACTTC,CASSELAGNKETQYF
TRBJ2-2,TRBD2,TRBV4-1,few,TGCGCCAGCAGCCCGAGGGAGGGGCACCCTAGCACCGGGGAGCTGTTTTTT,CASSPREGHPSTGELFF
TRBJ2-5,NA,TRBV5-1,NA,TGCGCCAGCAGCTTGGAGGGGGACAAGGGGGAGCAGTACTTC,CASSLEGDKGEQYF
TRBJ1-1,NA,TRBV15,NA,TGTGCCACGGTCAGGGAAGTGGACACTGAAGCTTTCTTT,CATVREVDTEAFF
TRBJ2-1,NA,TRBV27,NA,TGTGCCAGCAGTCTAACCTTGAGCTCCTACAGTGAGCAGTTCTTC,CASSLTLSSYSEQFF
TRBJ2-7,TRBD1,TRBV30,NA,TGTGCCTGGAGCGGACAGGGCCGGAGCTCCTACGAGCAGTACTTC,CAWSGQGRSSYEQYF
TRBJ2-1,TRBD1,TRBV19,NA,TGTGCCAGTAGTATAACGGGACAGGGGCTAGGGACTTCCTACAATGAGCAGTTCTTC,CASSITGQGLGTSYNEQFF
TRBJ1-1,NA,TRBV4-2,NA,TGTGCCAGCAGCCAAGAGCAACAGGGAATTACTGAAGCTTTCTTT,CASSQEQQGITEAFF
TRBJ1-1,TRBD1,TRBV9,NA,TGTGCCAGCAGCCCGTACAGGGGAAGTGGCTCTGAAGCTTTCTTT,CASSPYRGSGSEAFF
TRBJ1-1,TRBD1,TRBV5-5,NA,TGTGCCTCAAGGGACAGGGGGAACACTGAAGCTTTCTTT,CASRDRGNTEAFF
TRBJ2-7,TRBD2,TRBV6-6,NA,TGTGCCAGCAGTCTAAAGGGGGCTAGCGGGATCTTCGAGCAGTACTTC,CASSLKGASGIFEQYF
TRBJ1-1,NA,TRBV28,NA,TGTGCCAGCAGCCTACCTACAGAGAACACTGAAGCTTTCTTT,CASSLPTENTEAFF
TRBJ1-1,TRBD1,TRBV6-1,few,TGTGCCAGCAGTGAACGGGGCTACACAGGGGGCACTGAAGCTTTCTTT,CASSERGYTGGTEAFF